This T cell receptor beta chain came from a study of blood T cell repertoires in COVID-19. The wider study: Nucleic acid was either cDNA or gDNA, and it came from T cells, B-cell-depleted T cells, or PBMCs.

The CDR3 has 13 residues. V was shortened by 5 bases and J by 3 bases, with 11 bases between the two germline ends. Germline CDR1 and CDR2: SGHAT and FQNNGV. Produced via immunoSEQ multiplex PCR; TCRdb's table is partial and in-frame only. The sample has around 86,000 clones, around 87% seen once. The source is a woman of 80 years or more with acute or convalescent COVID-19. The gene calls are TRBV11-2 and TRBJ2-7; perhaps TRBD2 as D (6 bases). Input material: peripheral blood. The CDR3 sequence is CASSPGRGYEQYF. The CDR3 bases are TGTGCCAGCAGCCCGGGGCGGGGCTACGAGCAGTACTTC.